The clone carrying this T cell receptor beta chain was detected only a few times. The data derive from a study of T cell responses to AZD1222 COVID-19 vaccine. Germline lookup yields CDR1 SNHLY and CDR2 FYNNEI. Trimming cost V 10 bases and J 1 base, with 16 bases left between them. The CDR3 runs 15 residues. The data were produced by immunoSEQ multiplex PCR, yet TCRdb's version contains in-frame clones alone and is incomplete. This table holds about 160,000 clones, approximately 88% found once. This sequence originates from an adult who received the AZD1222 COVID-19 vaccine. The chain uses TRBV2 and TRBJ2-2, with D perhaps being TRBD1 or TRBD2 (5 bases each). The material sequenced was peripheral blood, taken 28 days after the second AZD1222 dose. The CDR3 region has the DNA TGTGCCATCCTGGGGCGAGGGGTGAACACCGGGGAGCTGTTTTTT. Protein product: CAILGRGVNTGELFF.